This record covers a single T cell receptor beta chain. The antigen is unknown. PCR was performed using 60 Vbeta and 13 Jbeta primers. Measured with immunoSEQ multiplex PCR; TCRdb has only the in-frame clones, and not every one. Of 200,000 to 300,000 clones detected, about 83% appear once; the ten largest clones hold 1.5% to 2%. The data stem from a study of cytomegalovirus exposure and HLA in healthy donors. From germline, CDR1 is ENHRY and CDR2 SYGVKD. The V segment lost 3 bases and the J segment 9 bases; nucleotides outside the gene matches: 12. The CDR3 has 17 residues. Overall study results and limits: Later analysis showed TCR association rates varying by HLA locus, highest for DRB1 and lowest for HLA-C. A prior analysis recorded that most TCR beta V segments were productive about 87% or about 30% of the time.

This chain links TRBV10-3 with TRBJ2-1; 12 nucleotides match TRBD2. Sequencing input: PBMCs. The source is a woman between 35 and 50 years old in good health and CMV-seropositive. The CDR3 region is CAISDSRLAGDKGEQFF. The CDR3 DNA follows: TGTGCCATCAGTGACTCTCGACTAGCGGGAGATAAAGGTGAGCAGTTCTTC.